This T cell receptor (beta chain) was captured in a study of cytomegalovirus exposure and HLA in healthy donors. The study's findings and limits: With DRB1 most and HLA-C fewest, TCR association rates differed between HLA loci in a later analysis. Overall, roughly 160 TCR beta chains were annotated as cytomegalovirus-associated. Across donors, sequencing depth was assumed by presence/absence analyses to be roughly uniform. Beyond CMV serostatus, there was no information to go on about immune exposure.

As regards this clone: Antigen unknown.

J was trimmed by 5 bases and V by 2 bases; bases with no gene match: 6. The CDR3 loop spans 15 amino acids. CDR1 is SGHVS and CDR2 is FNYEAQ in the germline V gene. 60 Vbeta and 13 Jbeta primers were used in PCR. The data were produced by immunoSEQ multiplex PCR, yet TCRdb's version contains in-frame clones alone and is incomplete. The sample shows roughly 160,000 clones, roughly 84% of them seen only once. The rearrangement links TRBV7-6 to TRBJ2-5; 9 bases agree with TRBD2. Specimen: PBMCs. This clonotype was sampled from a man aged 30 to 39 in good health and CMV-seronegative. The CDR3 DNA sequence: TGTGCCAGCAGCTTACTAGCGGGGCAAAGGGAGACCCAGTACTTC. Protein product: CASSLLAGQRETQYF.